The 10 T cell receptor beta chains presented below share a single source sample, sequenced in a study of hypomethylating agent response in myelodysplastic syndrome (dated by TCRdb to the early 2020s). Library preparation employed the immunoSEQ multiplex PCR assay. The clones in this table, taken by TCRdb from immuneACCESS, are in-frame only. Not every clone is retained; where verified, under half of the shortfall comes from an unresolved V gene, and the cause of the rest is unknown. In this sample the table shows some 9,300 clones, approximately 86% of which occur a single time. Clones ranked in the top ten supply under 4.5% of the sample. The sequences come from bone marrow, collected before or after starting hypomethylating agent treatment for myelodysplastic syndrome (not recorded which). These receptors originate from a human donor with myelodysplastic syndrome.

This chain connects TRBV5-1 to TRBJ2-6; D is possibly TRBD1 (6 bases). The CDR3 sequence is 15 residues long. Germline CDR1 reads SGHRS; CDR2 reads YFSETQ. Trimming pared 4 bases from V and 3 bases from J, leaving 11 bases between. This CDR3 is CASSNYRVGANVLTF. DNA of the CDR3: TGCGCCAGCAGCAACTACAGGGTTGGGGCCAACGTCCTGACTTTC.

The sample holds a few counts of this clone. The J gene is TRBJ1-5, the V gene TRBV4-1; D not resolved. The CDR3 is made up of 13 amino acids. V was cut by 0 bases and J by 7 bases, with 7 bases left in between. In germline, CDR1 is MGHRA, CDR2 YSYEKL. DNA for the CDR3: TGCGCCAGCAGCCAAGAAATTGGACAGCCCCAGCATTTT. Translated: CASSQEIGQPQHF.

The chain recombines TRBV6-6 with TRBJ1-4, with D possibly TRBD1 on 5 matching bases. The CDR3 consists of 15 residues. Looked up from germline, CDR1 is MNHNY and CDR2 is SVGAGI (reference sequence). Between the trimmed V and J ends, which lost 3 bases and 3 bases, there was a span of 11 bases. The CDR3 DNA sequence: TGTGCCAGCAGTTATGGTGACAGTCCTAATGAAAAACTGTTTTTT. Its protein product is CASSYGDSPNEKLFF.

The chain has TRBV29-1 and TRBJ2-7; the D is unclear. Deletions cut 0 bases from V and 2 bases from J, with 11 bases between. The CDR3 consists of 14 residues. Germline V gene lookup returns CDR1 SQVTM and CDR2 ANQGSEA. In nucleotides, the CDR3 is TGCAGCGTTGAAGAGCAAGGGATTACCTACGAGCAGTACTTC. Translation gives CSVEEQGITYEQYF.

The chain recombines TRBV19 with TRBJ2-7, with TRBD1 matching over 7 bases. CDR3 length: 18 residues. V dropped 5 bases and J dropped 3; count of bases not matched to a gene: 19. Germline CDR1 is LNHDA and CDR2 is SQIVND (reference sequence). The CDR3 DNA sequence: TGTGCCAGTAGTCCGAAGTCCAAAACAGGGGTAGGGTTCTACGAGCAGTACTTC. Translation: CASSPKSKTGVGFYEQYF. Supplemented by reference TRBV19 and TRBJ2-7, the full variable domain reads DGGITQSPKYLFRKEGQNVTLSCEQNLNHDAMYWYRQDPGQGLRLIYYSQIVNDFQKGDIAEGYSVSREKKESFPLTVTSAQKNPTAFYLCASSPKSKTGVGFYEQYFGPGTRLTVT.

The rearrangement links TRBV6-1 to TRBJ1-2; 9 bases map to TRBD1. V gave up 6 bases and J gave up 3 bases; unmatched junction bases: 5. The CDR3 extends over 14 amino acids. CDR1 is MNHNS and CDR2 is SASEGT in the germline V gene. As DNA, the CDR3 is TGTGCCAGCAGGTGGGACAGGGCCTACTATGGCTACACCTTC. Amino acid sequence: CASRWDRAYYGYTF.

The chain joins TRBV2 to TRBJ2-5; no definite D call. V was shortened by 6 bases and J by 7 bases, with 6 bases between the two germline ends. CDR1 is SNHLY, CDR2 FYNNEI, per germline. The CDR3 has 10 amino acids. CDR3 nucleotide sequence: TGTGCCAGCAGGGTCGGGACCCAGTACTTC. It is translated as CASRVGTQYF.

In its sample, this clone was seen once. This rearrangement joins TRBV30 to TRBJ1-5; TRBD1 matches 8 bases. The V and J ends lost 3 bases and 6 bases, in that order; junction bases with no gene match: 7. This CDR3 is 14 amino acids long. The germline CDR1 and CDR2 sequences are GTSNPN and SVGIG (reference sequence). CDR3: CAWSLTGDGQPQHF. The CDR3 DNA sequence: TGTGCCTGGAGCTTGACAGGGGACGGTCAGCCCCAGCATTTT. The entire variable domain, with the rest obtained from reference TRBV30 and TRBJ1-5, is as follows: SQTIHQWPATLVQPVGSPLSLECTVEGTSNPNLYWYRQAAGRGLQLLFYSVGIGQISSEVPQNLSASRPQDRQFILSSKKLLLSDSGFYLCAWSLTGDGQPQHFGDGTRLSIL.

This chain uses TRBV5-6 with TRBJ1-6, with D tentatively TRBD1 (5 bases). The CDR3 runs to 15 residues. Trimming left V 1 base short and J 9 bases short, with 14 bases between. Germline CDR1 and CDR2: SGHDT and YYEEEE. CDR3 sequence: CASSLRGLDSSPLHF. In DNA form, the CDR3 reads TGTGCCAGCAGCTTGCGGGGCCTTGACAGTTCACCCCTCCACTTT.

The V and J genes are TRBV9 and TRBJ2-7; D tentatively fits TRBD1 or TRBD2 (6 bases each). Germline V gives CDR1 SGDLS, CDR2 YYNGEE. V was trimmed by 2 bases and J by 0 bases, leaving 12 bases between them. The CDR3 is 15 amino acids. The CDR3 DNA reads as TGTGCCAGCAGCGTCTTAGGGGGGCCCTCCTACGAGCAGTACTTC. Translation gives CASSVLGGPSYEQYF.